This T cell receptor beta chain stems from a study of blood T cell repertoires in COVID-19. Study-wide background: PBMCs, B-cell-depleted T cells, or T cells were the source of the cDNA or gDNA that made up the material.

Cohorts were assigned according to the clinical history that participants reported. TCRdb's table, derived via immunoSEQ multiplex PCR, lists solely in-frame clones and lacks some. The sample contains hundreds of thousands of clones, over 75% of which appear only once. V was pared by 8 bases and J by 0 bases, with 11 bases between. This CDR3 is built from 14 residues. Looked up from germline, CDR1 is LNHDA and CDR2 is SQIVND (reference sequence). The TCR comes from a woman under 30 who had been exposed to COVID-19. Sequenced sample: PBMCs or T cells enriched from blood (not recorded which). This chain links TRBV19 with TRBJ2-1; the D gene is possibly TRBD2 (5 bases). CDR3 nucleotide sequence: TGTGCCAGTTCTAGCCTCAGCTCCTACAATGAGCAGTTCTTC. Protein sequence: CASSSLSSYNEQFF.